This T cell receptor beta chain was sequenced during a study of pediatric ulcerative colitis. The rectum was sampled with one to two pinch biopsies at colonoscopy. Assay used: immunoSEQ multiplex PCR; TCRdb lists only in-frame clones, some missing. The sample gives tens of thousands of clones, 65% to 85% of which show up once; 8% to 9.5% is in the top ten. This clone has a single count. The CDR3 sequence is 12 residues long. The ends were cut back, 3 bases at V and 8 bases at J, with 8 bases in the middle. Germline CDR1 and CDR2: SNHLY and FYNNEI. V gene TRBV2 combines with J gene TRBJ1-3, with D uncertain. Sequencing used gut tissue. This TCR was sampled from a boy aged 5-17 years with severe ulcerative colitis. Here the CDR3 reads CASSDVPHTIYF. The CDR3 bases are TGTGCCAGCAGTGATGTCCCGCACACCATATATTTT.